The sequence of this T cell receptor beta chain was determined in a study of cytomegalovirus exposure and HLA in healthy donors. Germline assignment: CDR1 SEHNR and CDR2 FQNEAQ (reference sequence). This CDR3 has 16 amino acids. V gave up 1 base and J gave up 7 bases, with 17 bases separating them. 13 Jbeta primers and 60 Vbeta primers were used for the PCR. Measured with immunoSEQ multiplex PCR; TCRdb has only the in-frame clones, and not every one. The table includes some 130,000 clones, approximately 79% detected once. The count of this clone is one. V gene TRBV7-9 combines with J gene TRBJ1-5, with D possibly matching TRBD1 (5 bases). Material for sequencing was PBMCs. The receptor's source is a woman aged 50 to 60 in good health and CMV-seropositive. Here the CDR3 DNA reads TGTGCCAGCAGCTTAGTGGGGGGAGGAGGGCACCAGCCCCAGCATTTT. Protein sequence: CASSLVGGGGHQPQHF.